The present T cell receptor (beta chain) was sequenced within a study of technical replicates of blood from a few donors. The CDR3 totals 14 residues. The germline gives CDR1 MNHEY, CDR2 SVGAGI. Trimming left V 0 bases short and J 0 bases short, with 3 bases between. Only in-frame clones appear in the TCRdb table, and some are missing; sequencing was by immunoSEQ multiplex PCR. This sample has 95,000 to 100,000 clones, with under 96% found just once. The sequence came from a human donor in good health. Sequences were obtained from T cells isolated from PBMCs. The gene calls are TRBV6-5 and TRBJ1-5, with D uncertain. CDR3 in amino acids: CASSYSYSNQPQHF. As DNA, the CDR3 is TGTGCCAGCAGTTACTCCTATAGCAATCAGCCCCAGCATTTT.